These 20 T cell receptor beta chains originate from one sample sequenced in a study of T-cell memory formation after mild COVID-19. Using its own MiXCR run on the 5' RACE reads, TCRdb lists one record per CDR3 protein. The sample lists about 240,000 distinct CDR3 sequences, roughly 9.4% seen once, with around 23% in the top ten. Sequencing was done on a sample of PBMCs or a T cell subset sorted from them (not recorded which). These TCRs come from a man between 18 and 29 years old who had mild COVID-19 (a few samples of this study predate the infection). Cell type and time point are not known.

This rearrangement joins TRBV6-6 to TRBJ2-1; D unclear. V was cut by 2 bases and J by 5 bases, with 13 bases left in between. This CDR3 is built from 15 residues. Germline assignment: CDR1 MNHNY and CDR2 SVGAGI (reference sequence). The CDR3 loop is CASSYGVGWDNEQFF. The CDR3, as DNA: TGTGCCAGCAGTTACGGGGTGGGGTGGGACAATGAGCAGTTCTTC.

This clonotype was seen at least ten times. The chain uses TRBV5-1 and TRBJ2-4; no clear D gene. This CDR3 contains 15 residues. V dropped 2 bases and J dropped 0 bases, with 9 bases sitting between them. Per germline, CDR1 SGHRS and CDR2 YFSETQ. CDR3 in amino acids: CASSFSPTAKNIQYF. Written as DNA, the CDR3 is TGCGCCAGCAGCTTCAGTCCTACAGCCAAAAACATTCAGTACTTC.

The chain is built from TRBV5-6 and TRBJ2-7, with a tentative D call TRBD1 (6 bases). The CDR3 spans 12 residues. V dropped 3 bases and J dropped 3 bases, with 7 bases sitting between them. Germline V gene data show CDR1 as SGHDT and CDR2 as YYEEEE. The CDR3 nucleotides are TGTGCCAGCAGCTGGGACAACTACGAGCAGTACTTC. Translation gives CASSWDNYEQYF.

The sample holds a few counts of this clonotype. This chain joins TRBV4-3 and TRBJ2-7, with 8 bases aligning to TRBD1. Per the germline V gene, CDR1 is LGHNA and CDR2 is YSLEER. V lost 4 bases to trimming and J lost 1 base; unmatched junction nucleotides: 6. This CDR3 contains 15 residues. The CDR3 protein is CASSLWDRFSYEQYF. CDR3 in DNA: TGCGCCAGCAGCCTTTGGGACAGGTTTTCCTACGAGCAGTACTTC.

This clonotype was observed a few times. This chain uses TRBV4-1 with TRBJ2-5; either TRBD1 or TRBD2 may fit D (5 bases each). The CDR3 sequence is 14 residues long. CDR1 is MGHRA, CDR2 YSYEKL, per germline. Trimming left V 3 bases short and J 5 bases short, with 13 bases between. This CDR3 is CASSQIGDGETQYF. The CDR3 DNA sequence: TGCGCCAGCAGCCAGATCGGGGACGGGGAGACCCAGTACTTC.

The CDR3 protein is CASSSYEEGSDTQYF. As DNA, the CDR3 is TGTGCCAGCAGCTCCTACGAGGAGGGGTCAGATACGCAGTATTTT. The chain is built from TRBV7-9 and TRBJ2-3, with a weak D call TRBD2 (6 bases). CDR1 is SEHNR, CDR2 FQNEAQ, per germline (reference sequence). CDR3 length: 15 amino acids. Trimming pared 4 bases from V and 4 bases from J, leaving 15 bases between.

This clonotype came up a few times. The chain recombines TRBV28 with TRBJ2-1; TRBD1 matches at 7 bases. Trimming took 7 bases from V and 4 from J; bases not matched to a gene: 7. This CDR3 has 14 amino acids. CDR1 and CDR2 (germline): MDHEN, SYDVKM. CDR3 nucleotide sequence: TGTGCCAGCACTCGACAGGGTCTATACAATGAGCAGTTCTTC. It encodes CASTRQGLYNEQFF.

This chain uses TRBV7-2 with TRBJ2-7; 10 bases match TRBD1. The CDR3 is 17 residues long. The trim removed 1 base at V and 2 bases at J, leaving 8 bases unmatched. Germline CDR1 is SGHTA and CDR2 is FQGNSA. CDR3 in amino acids: CASSLGGTGVPTYEQYV. Written as DNA, the CDR3 is TGTGCCAGCAGCTTAGGAGGGACAGGGGTACCTACCTACGAGCAGTACGTC.

This clonotype came up a few times. The chain joins TRBV4-1 to TRBJ1-1; 8 positions match TRBD1. The CDR3 consists of 16 residues. CDR1 and CDR2 (germline): MGHRA, YSYEKL. V was pared by 1 base and J by 0 bases, with 4 bases of the junction left unmatched. The CDR3 sequence is CASSQADRVMNTEAFF. As DNA, the CDR3 is TGCGCCAGCAGCCAAGCGGACAGGGTTATGAACACTGAAGCTTTCTTT.

This chain links TRBV5-1 with TRBJ2-5; 7 nucleotides line up with TRBD2. The CDR3 length is 10 residues. Germline-derived CDR1 and CDR2 are SGHRS and YFSETQ. V trimming: 4 bases; J trimming: 12 bases; junction bases outside the gene matches: 3. The CDR3 DNA sequence: TGCGCCAGCAGCGGGACTACCAAGTACTTC. It codes for CASSGTTKYF.

The rearrangement uses TRBV7-2 and TRBJ1-2, with no clear D. The CDR3 extends over 16 amino acids. CDR1 and CDR2 (germline): SGHTA, FQGNSA. The V end lost 2 bases, the J end lost 2 bases, and 15 bases lay between the germline ends. Written as DNA, the CDR3 is TGTGCCAGCAGCTTAAATACTCATACCGGGAACTATGGCTACACCTTC. Protein: CASSLNTHTGNYGYTF.

This clonotype was found many times. V is TRBV14 and J is TRBJ2-1; 7 bases are shared with TRBD2. V dropped 4 bases and J dropped 0; count of bases not matched to a gene: 6. The CDR3 totals 16 residues. Germline V gives CDR1 SGHDN, CDR2 FVKESK. The DNA for the CDR3 is TGTGCCAGCAGCCCCCTGGGGGGGAGCTCCTACAATGAGCAGTTCTTC. The encoded protein is CASSPLGGSSYNEQFF.

The rearrangement joins TRBV5-1 to TRBJ2-2; D is unresolved. The germline V and J ends were trimmed by 0 bases and 7 bases, with 10 bases remaining between them. There are 14 residues in the CDR3. CDR1 is SGHRS, CDR2 YFSETQ, per germline. The CDR3, as DNA: TGCGCCAGCAGCTTGGCCGGGTTCCTCGGGGAGCTGTTTTTT. This sequence encodes CASSLAGFLGELFF.

This clonotype was seen more than once but under ten times. This sequence joins TRBV6-6 and TRBJ2-7; TRBD1 is a possible D gene (6 bases). Per the germline V gene, CDR1 is MNHNY and CDR2 is SVGAGI (reference sequence). This CDR3 spans 15 amino acids. Trimming cost V 0 bases and J 5 bases, with 14 bases left between them. Here the CDR3 DNA reads TGTGCCAGCAGTTACTCTGACAGGATCGCCCACGAGCAGTACTTC. It yields the protein CASSYSDRIAHEQYF.

This chain connects TRBV20-1 to TRBJ2-2; D is ambiguous. The CDR3 has 13 residues. Germline V lookup: CDR1 DFQATT, CDR2 SNEGSKA (reference sequence). V lost 3 bases, J lost 0 bases, and 5 bases lay in between. CDR3 sequence reads: CSASPPNTGELFF. CDR3 in DNA: TGCAGTGCTAGTCCCCCGAACACCGGGGAGCTGTTTTTT.

This chain joins TRBV7-7 and TRBJ2-2; 8 nucleotides line up with TRBD1. In germline, CDR1 is SSHAT, CDR2 FNYEAQ (reference sequence). The J segment lost 5 bases and the V segment lost 5 bases, leaving 7 bases of the junction unmatched. The CDR3 is made up of 15 amino acids. Written as DNA, the CDR3 is TGTGCCAGCAGCCGTGGACAGGGCGGGACCGGGGAGCTGTTTTTT. This codes for CASSRGQGGTGELFF.

The chain uses TRBV3-1 and TRBJ2-5; 7 nucleotides align to TRBD1. The CDR3 has 15 amino acids. The V segment lost 0 bases and the J segment 6 bases; nucleotides outside the gene matches: 7. The germline V gene encodes CDR1 LGHDT and CDR2 YNNKEL (reference sequence). DNA of the CDR3: TGTGCCAGCAGCCAAGATCGCGGCAGGGGGAAGACCCAGTACTTC. Its protein product is CASSQDRGRGKTQYF.

The chain couples TRBV4-1 to TRBJ2-1; TRBD2 matches 8 bases. The V gene end was trimmed by 4 bases and the J gene end by 7 bases; junction bases not matched to a gene: 9. Germline V gene data show CDR1 as MGHRA and CDR2 as YSYEKL. This CDR3 is 15 amino acids long. The CDR3 sequence: CASSLPTGGPNEQFF. The CDR3 region has the DNA TGCGCCAGCAGCCTCCCTACGGGGGGGCCTAATGAGCAGTTCTTC.

This clonotype turned up a few times. The rearrangement links TRBV5-6 to TRBJ1-1; no clear D gene. The V and J ends lost 0 bases and 0 bases respectively, with 9 bases between them. Germline lookup yields CDR1 SGHDT and CDR2 YYEEEE. The CDR3 spans 15 residues. CDR3 sequence (DNA): TGTGCCAGCAGCTTGGAAGCTCGGATGAACACTGAAGCTTTCTTT. Translation: CASSLEARMNTEAFF.

This clonotype came up a few times. The chain carries TRBV12-3 or TRBV12-4 and TRBJ2-1, with 7 bases lining up with TRBD2. V lost 5 bases, J lost 2 bases, and 6 bases stayed unmatched. The CDR3 sequence is 15 residues long. CDR3 sequence: CASSPRGGPYNEQFF. The CDR3 DNA follows: TGTGCCAGCAGTCCGCGCGGGGGACCCTACAATGAGCAGTTCTTC.